Listed below are T cell receptor beta chains from one sample, sequenced in a study of T cells in Graves' hyperthyroidism and ophthalmopathy. TCRdb analysed the multiplex PCR reads with MiXCR anew, one entry per CDR3 protein. The sample shows about 480,000 distinct CDR3 sequences, approximately 15% of them seen only once. Sequenced sample: blood. These receptors originate from a woman under 30 with Graves' hyperthyroidism. Both conserved end residues are part of each CDR3. The order of the fields is J gene, D gene, V gene, clone size, CDR3 protein, CDR3 DNA. D genes are given only for firm matches. Part of the rows lack a size; the others show once, few, many or a class for expanded clones.

J: TRBJ2-1
D: TRBD2
V: TRBV10-3
size: few
CDR3: CAIRPTSERYNEQFF
DNA: TGTGCCATCAGGCCGACTAGCGAGCGCTACAATGAGCAGTTCTTC

J: TRBJ1-2
D: .
V: TRBV12-3/TRBV12-4
size: many
CDR3: CASRRQVGHGYTF
DNA: TGTGCCAGCAGACGACAGGTTGGGCATGGCTACACCTTC

J: TRBJ1-3
D: .
V: TRBV4-1
size: .
CDR3: CASSQDNTGLLRAGNTIYF
DNA: TGCGCCAGCAGCCAAGATAACACAGGGCTTCTCAGAGCCGGAAACACCATATATTTT

J: TRBJ1-4
D: .
V: TRBV6-4
size: .
CDR3: CASSPGTSGNEKLFF
DNA: TGTGCCAGCAGTCCCGGGACATCCGGTAATGAAAAACTGTTTTTT

J: TRBJ1-6
D: .
V: TRBV5-1
size: many
CDR3: CASRSQGTAQENSPLHF
DNA: TGCGCCAGTCGCTCCCAAGGGACCGCCCAGGAGAATTCACCCCTCCACTTT

J: TRBJ1-2
D: .
V: TRBV5-1
size: many
CDR3: CASSLNPDINYGYTF
DNA: TGCGCCAGCAGCCTGAACCCGGACATAAACTATGGCTACACCTTC

J: TRBJ1-5
D: .
V: TRBV13
size: few
CDR3: CASSPSGGVPQHF
DNA: TGTGCCAGCAGCCCATCGGGGGGGGTGCCCCAGCATTTT

J: TRBJ1-1
D: .
V: TRBV6-5
size: few
CDR3: CASSYYGPATEAFF
DNA: TGTGCCAGCAGTTACTACGGCCCAGCCACTGAAGCTTTCTTT

J: TRBJ2-2
D: TRBD2
V: TRBV11-2
size: many
CDR3: CASSGTSSDNTGELFF
DNA: TGTGCCAGCAGCGGGACTAGCTCGGACAACACCGGGGAGCTGTTTTTT

J: TRBJ2-2
D: TRBD2
V: TRBV10-3
size: many
CDR3: CAISPPTSYNTGELFF
DNA: TGTGCCATCAGCCCGCCGACTAGCTACAACACCGGGGAGCTGTTTTTT

J: TRBJ2-3
D: .
V: TRBV7-4
size: many
CDR3: CASSSYTHNTQYF
DNA: TGTGCCAGCAGCTCCTACACGCACAATACGCAGTATTTT

J: TRBJ1-1
D: .
V: TRBV18
size: many
CDR3: CASTIGENTEAFF
DNA: TGTGCCAGCACTATAGGGGAGAACACTGAAGCTTTCTTT

J: TRBJ2-7
D: .
V: TRBV18
size: few
CDR3: CASSPTVSYEQYF
DNA: TGTGCCAGCTCACCGACTGTGTCCTACGAGCAGTACTTC

J: TRBJ2-5
D: TRBD2
V: TRBV9
size: few
CDR3: CASSVASGRGYGTRETQYF
DNA: TGTGCCAGCAGCGTAGCTAGCGGGAGAGGGTACGGGACTAGGGAGACCCAGTACTTC

J: TRBJ2-1
D: TRBD1
V: TRBV12-3/TRBV12-4
size: .
CDR3: CASSLAGTVRANEQFF
DNA: TGTGCCAGCAGTTTAGCGGGGACAGTGAGGGCTAATGAGCAGTTCTTC

J: TRBJ1-3
D: TRBD1
V: TRBV2
size: many
CDR3: CASSEEGRGNTIYF
DNA: TGTGCCAGCAGTGAAGAGGGCAGGGGGAACACCATATATTTT

J: TRBJ2-5
D: .
V: TRBV3-1
size: many
CDR3: CASSPRGTAQETQYF
DNA: TGTGCCAGCAGCCCCCGGGGGACAGCACAAGAGACCCAGTACTTC

J: TRBJ1-1
D: .
V: TRBV19
size: few
CDR3: CASSIDSTEAFF
DNA: TGTGCCAGTAGCATAGACAGCACTGAAGCTTTCTTT

J: TRBJ2-1
D: TRBD2
V: TRBV20-1
size: many
CDR3: CSASPLAGEVNEQFF
DNA: TGCAGTGCTAGCCCACTAGCGGGAGAAGTCAATGAGCAGTTCTTC

J: TRBJ2-7
D: .
V: TRBV4-1
size: many
CDR3: CASSFDSGSYEQYF
DNA: TGCGCCAGCAGCTTTGATAGCGGTTCCTACGAGCAGTACTTC

J: TRBJ2-2
D: .
V: TRBV18
size: .
CDR3: CASSPLGQNTGELFF
DNA: TGTGCCAGCTCACCACTAGGGCAGAACACCGGGGAGCTGTTTTTT

J: TRBJ2-5
D: .
V: TRBV11-1
size: many
CDR3: CASSLAFASLTETQYF
DNA: TGTGCCAGCAGCTTAGCCTTCGCAAGTTTGACAGAGACCCAGTACTTC

J: TRBJ2-5
D: .
V: TRBV11-3
size: many
CDR3: CASSPGQRQETQYF
DNA: TGTGCCAGCAGTCCTGGGCAGCGGCAAGAGACCCAGTACTTC

J: TRBJ1-2
D: .
V: TRBV6-2/TRBV6-3
size: many
CDR3: CASSYSGSFYGYTF
DNA: TGTGCCAGCAGTTACTCGGGCAGCTTCTATGGCTACACCTTC

J: TRBJ2-1
D: .
V: TRBV5-1
size: few
CDR3: CASSLVGGMEQFF
DNA: TGCGCCAGCAGCTTGGTTGGCGGGATGGAGCAGTTCTTC

J: TRBJ1-5
D: .
V: TRBV3-1
size: many
CDR3: CASSDYNSNQPQHF
DNA: TGTGCCAGCAGCGACTACAATAGCAATCAGCCCCAGCATTTT

J: TRBJ2-1
D: .
V: TRBV30
size: many
CDR3: CAWSAEHGQFF
DNA: TGTGCCTGGAGTGCAGAGCATGGGCAGTTCTTC

J: TRBJ2-1
D: .
V: TRBV4-1
size: .
CDR3: CASSQAGSRYNEQFF
DNA: TGCGCCAGCAGCCAAGCGGGCAGCCGCTACAATGAGCAGTTCTTC

J: TRBJ2-2
D: .
V: TRBV27
size: many
CDR3: CASSLSITGELFF
DNA: TGTGCCAGCAGTTTATCGATAACCGGGGAGCTGTTTTTT

J: TRBJ1-2
D: .
V: TRBV19
size: many
CDR3: CASSPRGNHGYTF
DNA: TGTGCCAGTTCACCCCGGGGGAATCATGGCTACACCTTC

J: TRBJ2-1
D: TRBD2
V: TRBV24-1
size: many
CDR3: CATSDSGGSVGNEQFF
DNA: TGTGCCACCAGTGATTCTGGCGGGAGTGTAGGAAATGAGCAGTTCTTC

J: TRBJ1-1
D: .
V: TRBV4-1
size: .
CDR3: CASSQVGLRAEAFF
DNA: TGCGCCAGCAGCCAAGTGGGACTCAGGGCTGAAGCTTTCTTT

J: TRBJ1-1
D: .
V: TRBV15
size: few
CDR3: CATSRTTGLNTEAFF
DNA: TGTGCCACCAGCAGAACAACAGGATTGAACACTGAAGCTTTCTTT

J: TRBJ1-1
D: TRBD1
V: TRBV15
size: once
CDR3: CATGGQANTEAFF
DNA: TGTGCCACGGGGGGACAGGCGAACACTGAAGCTTTCTTT

J: TRBJ2-1
D: TRBD2
V: TRBV9
size: .
CDR3: CASTGTSGLVNEQFF
DNA: TGTGCCAGCACCGGGACTAGCGGCTTGGTGAATGAGCAGTTCTTC

J: TRBJ1-2
D: .
V: TRBV7-3
size: few
CDR3: CASSSRAEDDYTF
DNA: TGTGCCAGCAGCTCCAGGGCAGAAGACGACTACACCTTC

J: TRBJ1-5
D: TRBD1
V: TRBV3-1
size: many
CDR3: CASSQGQGAIGSNQPQHF
DNA: TGTGCCAGCAGCCAAGGACAGGGGGCGATCGGTAGCAATCAGCCCCAGCATTTT

J: TRBJ2-4
D: TRBD2
V: TRBV20-1
size: few
CDR3: CSARPAGLAGFKNIQYF
DNA: TGCAGTGCTAGACCCGCGGGACTAGCGGGCTTCAAAAACATTCAGTACTTC

J: TRBJ2-7
D: TRBD2
V: TRBV12-3/TRBV12-4
size: .
CDR3: CASSFGTSGRRWRYEQYF
DNA: TGTGCCAGCAGTTTTGGGACTAGCGGGAGGAGATGGCGCTACGAGCAGTACTTC